The subject of this entry is one T cell receptor beta chain. This clonotype was seen a few times. The antigen it recognizes is unknown. The input lacks base qualities; no much larger clone sits a single base away. Patients with uncontrolled infections, other autoimmune diseases, pregnancy or lactation were excluded. Clinical symptoms, serum thyroxine and TRAb, thyroid ultrasound, and orbital computed tomography formed the basis for the diagnoses. Trizol reagent was used to extract total RNA, and RNA quality was then checked on an Agilent 2100 Bioanalyzer. These data belong to a study of T cells in Graves' hyperthyroidism and ophthalmopathy (dated by TCRdb to about 2019). In the study overall: To identify TCR V-J signatures that set the groups apart, the researchers used a discovery cohort of 100 patients, made up of roughly 45 with Graves' ophthalmopathy and 57 with stable Graves' hyperthyroidism. Whether ophthalmopathy could be predicted prospectively was tested in an independent validation cohort made up of roughly 20 hyperthyroidism patients plus 17 patients who later progressed to ophthalmopathy. The 100 discovery patients were randomly divided into training and test sets at a 7:3 ratio. In several Graves' hyperthyroidism patients, the study also compared T-cell repertoires from thyroid tissue with T-cell repertoires from blood. Once sampling was done, hyperthyroidism patients were given methimazole at a starting dose of 30 mg daily, whereas ophthalmopathy patients were given high-dose intravenous methylprednisolone. TCR Vbeta CDR3 sequencing of 120 to 150 peripheral blood samples (roughly 41 ophthalmopathy, approximately 80 hyperthyroidism and approximately 17 progressor patients) is reported in the paper. Findings and caveats that apply to the study as a whole: Blood samples also contained most of the expanded thyroid clonotypes (frequency above 0.001), which suggests that blood repertoires may reflect thyroid immune responses. No statistical method was used to set the sample size in advance, and investigators knew the group allocation. In validation, progression to ophthalmopathy was predicted by the model with more than 65% sensitivity and nearly 75% specificity, a median of roughly 6.4 months before onset. A model built on a 13 V-J signature distinguished ophthalmopathy from stable hyperthyroidism, reaching 85% to 90% sensitivity and about 81% specificity in cross-validation and 80%/75% in testing.

The CDR3 holds 13 amino acids from the cysteine to the phenylalanine. Just CDR3 DNA is preserved here, 39 bases in frame from base 1. The germline V gene (reference sequence) sets CDR1 to GTSNPN and CDR2 to SVGIG. At the junction V is shortened by 0 bases and J by 10 bases, with 15 bases in between. TCR beta CDR3 regions were amplified from RNA transcripts. A first-round RT-PCR of the TCR CDR3 used the HTBI primer set with the Qiagen OneStep RT-PCR kit. A second multiplex PCR round built the libraries, followed by size selection and purification. Libraries were sequenced paired-end with 100 bp reads on an Illumina HiSeq2000. The study's own analysis went as follows. SOAPnuke was used to process the raw data, removing reads that contained adapters or uncalled bases, had a mean Phred below 15, or lacked an exact match to the constant primer or identifier. COPE v1.2.5 was used to merge high-quality paired reads, and clonotypes were defined as unique nucleotide sequences. MiTCR v1.1 was used to align the clonotypes against IMGT TRBV, TRBD and TRBJ reference segments. The analysis was restricted to V-J combinations with a frequency above 0.0001, which together covered roughly 99% of the repertoires. A TCS score was defined as the ratio of F50 (clonal expansion) to E x V (chaos), with BLOSUM62-based TCRdist applied between CDR3 peptides within each V-J. Welch's t-statistics and random forest reduced around 520 V-J features to 10 to 15, which were used in a naive Bayes classifier (R e1071). The Morisita-Horn index was used to measure how similar the thyroid and blood repertoires were. TCRdb cleaned the public reads at Q25 with fastp, built clones with MiXCR and kept in-frame beta chains. Each record represents a unique CDR3 protein, reported with the most common genes and DNA among its rows. TCRdb's processing, not the study's, gives the V and J calls here. The sample contains 490,000 or so distinct CDR3 sequences, about 45% of them found a single time. 44% of the sample belongs to the ten largest clones.

The chain uses TRBV30 and TRBJ1-1; there is no confident call for the D gene. Input material: peripheral blood or thyroid tissue (not recorded which). The source is an adult woman with Graves' disease, either hyperthyroidism or ophthalmopathy (not recorded which). The CDR3 reads CAWSVRDRARAFF. The DNA sequence is as follows: TGTGCCTGGAGTGTAAGGGATCGAGCCCGAGCTTTCTTT.